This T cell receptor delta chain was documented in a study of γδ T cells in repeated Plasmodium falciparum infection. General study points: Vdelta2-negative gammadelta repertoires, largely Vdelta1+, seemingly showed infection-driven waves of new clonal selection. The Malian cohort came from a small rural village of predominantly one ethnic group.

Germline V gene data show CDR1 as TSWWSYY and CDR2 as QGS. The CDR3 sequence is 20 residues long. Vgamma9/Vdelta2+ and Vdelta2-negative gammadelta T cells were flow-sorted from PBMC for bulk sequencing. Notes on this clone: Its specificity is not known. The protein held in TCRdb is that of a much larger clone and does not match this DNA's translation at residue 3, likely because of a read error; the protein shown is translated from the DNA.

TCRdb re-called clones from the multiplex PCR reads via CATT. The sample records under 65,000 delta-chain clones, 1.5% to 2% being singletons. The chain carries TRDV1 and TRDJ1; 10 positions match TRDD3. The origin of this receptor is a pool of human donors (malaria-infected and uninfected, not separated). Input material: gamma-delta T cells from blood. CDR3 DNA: TGTGCTCCTGGGGAACTCTCATCTACTGGGGGATCCCTGTACACCGATAAACTCATATTT. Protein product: CAPGELSSTGGSLYTDKLIF.